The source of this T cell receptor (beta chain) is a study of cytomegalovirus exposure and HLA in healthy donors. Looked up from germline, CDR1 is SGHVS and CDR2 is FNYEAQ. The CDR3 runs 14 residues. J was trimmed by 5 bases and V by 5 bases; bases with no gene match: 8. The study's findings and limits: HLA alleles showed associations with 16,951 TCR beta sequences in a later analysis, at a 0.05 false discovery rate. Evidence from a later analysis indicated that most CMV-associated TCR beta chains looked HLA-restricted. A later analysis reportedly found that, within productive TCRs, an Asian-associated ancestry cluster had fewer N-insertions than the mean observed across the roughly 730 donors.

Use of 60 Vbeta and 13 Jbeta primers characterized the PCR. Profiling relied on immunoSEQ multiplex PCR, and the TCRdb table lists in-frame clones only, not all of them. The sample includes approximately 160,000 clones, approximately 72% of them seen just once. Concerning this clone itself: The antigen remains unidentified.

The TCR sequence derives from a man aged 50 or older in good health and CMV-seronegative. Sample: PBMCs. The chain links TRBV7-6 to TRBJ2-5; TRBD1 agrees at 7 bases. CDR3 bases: TGTGCCAGCAGCCACCGCAGGGGGTTGGAGACCCAGTACTTC. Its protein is CASSHRRGLETQYF.